Sequencing of this TCR beta chain was carried out in a study of vaccination and CD4 T cells after COVID-19. The wider study: Overlapping SARS-CoV-2, HCoV-NL63, HCoV-OC43 and HCoV-229E spike peptides stimulated the cells.

The Oncomine TCR Beta short-read assay sequenced DNA from cultured CD4+ T cells. TCRdb reprocessed the PCR reads via MiXCR and lists one record per CDR3 protein. The sample gives about 12,000 distinct CDR3 sequences, less than 70% of which show up once; over 9.5% is in the top ten. As regards this clonotype: Its antigen is still unknown.

The CDR3 loop spans 16 amino acids. Per germline, CDR1 DFQATT and CDR2 SNEGSKA (reference sequence). Between the trimmed V and J ends, which lost 0 bases and 2 bases, there was a span of 14 bases. Treatment noted: approximately 11-day PBMC culture with coronavirus spike peptide pools or control peptides (ViraFEST assay). Material: CD4+ T cells from blood, cultured in vitro. The chain is built from TRBV20-1 and TRBJ1-5; D is possibly TRBD1 (5 bases). This TCR came from a human donor who had recovered from COVID-19. The CDR3 spells CSARDLRGMGNQPQHF. For the CDR3, the DNA is TGCAGTGCTAGAGATCTCCGGGGGATGGGCAATCAGCCCCAGCATTTT.